This T cell receptor beta chain was retrieved from a study of blood T cell repertoires in COVID-19. Libraries were prepared by immunoSEQ multiplex PCR; TCRdb keeps only in-frame clonotypes and omits some of them. The top ten hold roughly 2% of the sample, which has 400,000 or so clones, approximately 91% seen once. Germline V gene sequence: CDR1 MGHRA, CDR2 YSYEKL. The CDR3 covers 14 residues. With 0 bases removed from V and 0 bases from J, the gap between germline ends came to 5 bases. This clone was counted a few times. The V call is TRBV4-1, the J call TRBJ1-2; no clear D. This sequence originates from a woman aged 40 to 49 with acute COVID-19. The sample comprised PBMCs or T cells enriched from blood (not recorded which). The CDR3 loop reads CASSQEQSNYGYTF. In nucleotides, the CDR3 is TGCGCCAGCAGCCAAGAACAGTCTAACTATGGCTACACCTTC.